This TCR beta chain is drawn from a study of blood T cell repertoires in COVID-19. Whole-study context: The samples span acute and convalescent COVID-19 from the United States, Italy and Spain. The analysed material was cDNA or gDNA that came from T cells, B-cell-depleted T cells, or PBMCs.

Followed over time, Seattle patients had been enrolled while infection was active. Germline lookup yields CDR1 LGHDT and CDR2 YNNKEL (reference sequence). V shed 1 base and J shed 8 bases, with 11 bases lying between them. There are 13 residues in the CDR3. In the original analysis: From reference gene primer amplification, estimates of nucleated cell counts were derived. Sequenced by immunoSEQ multiplex PCR; TCRdb stores in-frame clones only, minus some. The V and J calls and clone size are taken from that table; D and trimming were inferred from the DNA. The sample holds more than 75,000 clones, more than 80% seen once.

The V call is TRBV3-1 (or the pseudogene TRBV3-2), the J call TRBJ1-2; TRBD1 is a possible D gene (5 bases). The sample taken for sequencing was peripheral blood. This TCR derives from a man aged 45 to 65 with COVID-19, enrolled during active disease. DNA of the CDR3: TGTGCCAGCAGCCAAGCGACAGTCGAAGGCTACACCTTC. Translation gives CASSQATVEGYTF.